This T cell receptor (beta chain) derives from a study of regulatory T cells in long-lasting Graves disease (dated by TCRdb to the early 2020s). Concerning the study at large: Antithyroid drugs had been taken for less than 3 months by newly diagnosed Graves' disease patients. Patients with persistent Graves' disease were compared with patients with newly diagnosed Graves' disease using TCR sequencing and RNA sequencing of peripheral blood. The study took place in China and was registered as a clinical trial. A total of 35 or so samples were covered by TCR sequencing, comprising approximately 13 persistent and some 20 newly diagnosed Graves' disease patients.

CDR1 and CDR2 (SGHKS, YYEKEE) derive from the germline V gene (reference sequence). Inclusive of the bounding cysteine and phenylalanine, the CDR3 is 15 residues long. Only the CDR3 portion is preserved as DNA: 45 bases, with reading frame beginning at the first base. V was cut back by 0 bases and J by 0 bases, leaving a gap of 9 bases between them. Summary of the overall study and its limitations: Compared with newly diagnosed patients, persistent Graves' disease patients had lower TCR Shannon entropy and fewer highly expanded clones, which suggests clonal expansion. Sequencing and analysis were restricted to the TCR beta chain. More public clonotypes were shared among persistent patients (around 3,000) than among newly diagnosed patients (over 900). Peripheral blood alone was examined, since thyroid tissue, which constituted the primary lesion, could not be accessed. As a limitation, the authors acknowledged that the small sample size may reduce accuracy. Persistent disease showed preferential use of TRBV28, TRBJ1-2 and TRBJ2-5, whereas newly diagnosed disease favored TRBV20-1 and TRBJ2-1.

To prepare the library, multiplex PCR was applied. Data came from an Illumina HiSeq 4000. To build TCR beta libraries, CDR3 regions were amplified by Arm-PCR using iRepertoire HTBI primers. Before sequencing, the PCR products went through gel purification. The study's processing was this. Gene usage analysis of CDR3 amino acid clonotypes used the approximately 62 TRBV and fewer than 15 TRBJ segments found across samples. COPE and FqMerger were used to merge filtered high-quality paired reads into contigs. BLAST was used to align contigs to the IMGT TRBV, TRBD and TRBJ reference genes, and CDR3 was defined following IMGT. Any clonotype with a frequency above 0.1% was counted as a highly expanded clone. Repertoire diversity was measured by Shannon entropy, and V-J evenness by the Gini coefficient. A clonotype found in more than one individual was treated as public. Clones were called with MiXCR by TCRdb after fastp trimmed the public reads at Q25, and only in-frame beta chains were retained. Duplicate CDR3 protein sequences are folded into a single record with the most common DNA and genes. The V and J calls, along with clone size, are taken from TCRdb and not from the paper's own processing. In this sample the table shows about 530,000 distinct CDR3 sequences, about 16% of which occur a single time. The biggest ten clones account for around a quarter of the sample.

The sample's time point, from its label and the paper: newly diagnosed GD, antithyroid drugs for less than 3 months. RNA was extracted from PBMCs in TRIzol for both TCR sequencing and RNA sequencing. The diagnosis of Graves' disease followed American Thyroid Association guidelines. Patients were recruited from an endocrinology department in Xi'an, China. From each patient, around 9 milliliters of peripheral blood was collected into an EDTA anticoagulant tube. Ficoll Paque Plus density gradient separation was used to isolate PBMCs, and no further T cell sorting was done. An Agilent 2100 Bioanalyzer and agarose gel were used to check RNA quality, while a NanoDrop 2000 measured RNA concentration. This clonotype was recorded many times. This receptor's antigen is unknown. It has no much larger one-base neighbor in the sample; base qualities were not kept. The same sample was also studied in work on T cells in Graves' hyperthyroidism and ophthalmopathy. The second study reports: Graves' hyperthyroidism was defined as stable when no progression to ophthalmopathy occurred over 18 months of follow-up. The hyperthyroidism patients were between 18 and 65 years old and newly diagnosed, with a disease duration of less than 2 months. Patients with uncontrolled infections, other autoimmune diseases, pregnancy or lactation were excluded. Clinical symptoms, serum thyroxine and TRAb, thyroid ultrasound, and orbital computed tomography formed the basis for the diagnoses. A first-round RT-PCR of the TCR CDR3 used the HTBI primer set with the Qiagen OneStep RT-PCR kit. Most expanded thyroid clonotypes (frequency above 0.001) were also detected in blood, suggesting blood repertoires may reflect thyroid immune responses. A 13 V-J signature model separated ophthalmopathy from stable hyperthyroidism, with roughly 88% sensitivity and 81% to 83% specificity in cross-validation and 80%/75% in testing. During validation, the model predicted progression to ophthalmopathy a median of roughly 7.1 months ahead of onset, with around 65% sensitivity and almost 75% specificity. TCR V-J signatures able to tell the groups apart were searched for in a discovery cohort of about a hundred patients, of whom 40 to 45 had Graves' ophthalmopathy and roughly 59 had stable Graves' hyperthyroidism. An independent validation cohort of fewer than 20 hyperthyroidism patients and 17 patients who later progressed to ophthalmopathy tested prospective prediction of ophthalmopathy. For training and testing, the roughly 97 patients in the discovery cohort were randomly divided in a 7:3 ratio. The study also compared thyroid tissue and blood T-cell repertoires from about six Graves' hyperthyroidism patients. Once sampling was done, hyperthyroidism patients were given methimazole at a starting dose of 30 mg daily, whereas ophthalmopathy patients were given high-dose intravenous methylprednisolone. Libraries were constructed in a second round of multiplex PCR, after which size selection and purification were performed. Paired-end sequencing of the libraries was performed with 100 bp reads on an Illumina HiSeq2000. Raw data were processed with SOAPnuke, discarding reads with adapters, uncalled bases, mean Phred below 15, or no exact constant-primer or identifier match. High-quality paired reads were merged with COPE v1.2.5, and unique nucleotide sequences were defined as clonotypes. Clonotypes were aligned to IMGT TRBV, TRBD and TRBJ reference segments using MiTCR v1.1. The analysis included only V-J combinations with a frequency above 0.0001, which together covered 99% to 99.2% of the repertoires. The TCS score was defined as the ratio of F50 (clonal expansion) to E x V (chaos), calculated using BLOSUM62-based TCRdist between CDR3 peptides within each V-J. Welch's t-statistics and random forest reduced fewer than 550 V-J features to 13, which were used in a naive Bayes classifier (R e1071). Sample size was not statistically predetermined, and investigators were not blinded to group allocation. The paper describes TCR Vbeta CDR3 sequencing of 135 peripheral blood samples, made up of some 42 ophthalmopathy patients, approximately 76 hyperthyroidism patients and approximately 17 progressor patients.

This TCR was recovered from a woman aged 40-60 years with Graves disease. Donor details come from another sample of the same person, matched by shared clones. Rearrangement joined TRBV5-5 to TRBJ1-2; TRBD1 is perhaps the D gene, given 5 matching bases. Material: peripheral blood mononuclear cells (PBMCs), obtained at new diagnosis, from a patient treated with antithyroid drugs. The DNA is TGTGCCAGCAGCTTGGCGGACACCCCTAACTATGGCTACACCTTC. Translated, this is CASSLADTPNYGYTF. Beyond the CDR3, the reference TRBV5-5 and TRBJ1-2 genes provide the residues; the full variable domain reads: DAGVTQSPTHLIKTRGQQVTLRCSPISGHKSVSWYQQVLGQGPQFIFQYYEKEERGRGNFPDRFSARQFPNYSSELNVNALLLGDSALYLCASSLADTPNYGYTFGSGTRLTVV.